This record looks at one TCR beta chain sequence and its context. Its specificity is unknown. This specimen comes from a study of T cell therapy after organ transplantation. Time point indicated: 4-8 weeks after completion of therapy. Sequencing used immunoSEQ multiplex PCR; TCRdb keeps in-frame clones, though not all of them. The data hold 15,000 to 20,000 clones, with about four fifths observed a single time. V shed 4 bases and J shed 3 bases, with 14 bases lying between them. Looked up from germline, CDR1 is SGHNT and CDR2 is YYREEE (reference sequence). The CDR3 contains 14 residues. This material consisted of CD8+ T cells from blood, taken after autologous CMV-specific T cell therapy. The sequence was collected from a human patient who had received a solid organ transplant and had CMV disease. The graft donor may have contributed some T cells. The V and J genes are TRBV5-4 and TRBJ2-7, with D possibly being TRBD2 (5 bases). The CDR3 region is CASSIARSGYEQYF. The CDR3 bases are TGTGCCAGCAGCATTGCGCGGAGCGGCTACGAGCAGTACTTC.